A selection of T cell receptor beta chains follows, all from one sample in a study of T cells of healthy individuals. MiXCR, applied by TCRdb to the 5' RACE reads, yields one record per CDR3 protein. The top ten hold around 7.6% of the sample, which has some 82,000 distinct CDR3 sequences, about 5.5% seen once. The receptor source for this set is a female donor in good health. Both conserved end residues are part of each CDR3. D genes are given only for firm matches. Only part of the rows carry a size: once, few, many, or a class if the clone is expanded.

>many|TRBJ1-1|TRBV6-6|TRBD1
TGTGCCAGCAGTCAGGGACAGATGAACACTGAAGCTTTCTTT
CASSQGQMNTEAFF
>many|TRBJ2-1|TRBV20-1|.
TGCAGTGCTAGAGATAGTTTGGCGAATGAGCAGTTCTTC
CSARDSLANEQFF
>few|TRBJ1-2|TRBV10-3|.
TGTGCCATCAGTGAGTTTGGGATGGGTGAGGATGGCTACACCTTC
CAISEFGMGEDGYTF
>few|TRBJ1-1|TRBV7-2|.
TGTGCCAGCAGCTACCCGACCCCTATAGCGGATGAAGCTTTCTTT
CASSYPTPIADEAFF
>many|TRBJ2-2|TRBV19|TRBD2
TGTGCCAGTAATTCTCGGTCGGGAGGGCCCTCAGGCGGGGAGCTGTTTTTT
CASNSRSGGPSGGELFF
>many|TRBJ1-5|TRBV6-5|TRBD1
TGTGCCAGCAGGCGGCAGGGGGCAGGGGGGAGCAATCAGCCCCAGCATTTT
CASRRQGAGGSNQPQHF
>many|TRBJ2-1|TRBV28|.
TGTGCCAGCAGTCCCCTTAGGAATGAGCAGTTCTTC
CASSPLRNEQFF
>many|TRBJ1-2|TRBV5-6|TRBD1
TGTGCCAGCAGAACGGGGCCGGGACAGGGGATCTCGAACTATGGCTACACCTTC
CASRTGPGQGISNYGYTF
>few|TRBJ1-5|TRBV18|.
TGTGCCAGCTCGAACCGGGGGGTAAATCAGCCCCAGCATTTT
CASSNRGVNQPQHF
>many|TRBJ2-3|TRBV4-1|TRBD2
TGCGCCAGCAGCCAAGGCGGCGGGAGGGTCGGAGATACGCAGTATTTT
CASSQGGGRVGDTQYF
>many|TRBJ1-2|TRBV2|.
TGTGCCAGCAGTGAAGCGAGGGACAACTACTATGGCTACACCTTC
CASSEARDNYYGYTF
>few|TRBJ2-7|TRBV6-6|.
TGTGCCAGCGGATCTTACGTGGAGCAGTACTTC
CASGSYVEQYF
>many|TRBJ2-6|TRBV3-1|.
TGTGCCAGCAGCCAGGGACCGACCTCTGGGGCCAACGTCCTGACTTTC
CASSQGPTSGANVLTF
>few|TRBJ1-4|TRBV12-3/TRBV12-4|.
TGTGCCAGCAGTCCCAGGGCCCGGGAAAAACTGTTTTTT
CASSPRAREKLFF
>many|TRBJ1-1|TRBV10-3|.
TGTGCCATCAGTGAAAGGGACACTGAAGCTTTCTTT
CAISERDTEAFF
>.|TRBJ1-1|TRBV13|.
TGTGCCAGCAGCTTACGAGGGCGGTGGGAGAACACTGAAGCTTTCTTT
CASSLRGRWENTEAFF
>many|TRBJ2-1|TRBV10-3|.
TGTGCCATCAGTGAGGGGGGCAGTGAGCAGTTCTTC
CAISEGGSEQFF
>many|TRBJ2-6|TRBV29-1|.
TGCAGCGTTCCGGGAACCGCTGGGGCCAACGTCCTGACTTTC
CSVPGTAGANVLTF
>many|TRBJ2-1|TRBV29-1|.
TGCAGCGCTCCGACTAGAGGGATCTACAATGAGCAGTTCTTC
CSAPTRGIYNEQFF
>many|TRBJ2-1|TRBV9|TRBD2
TGTGCCAGTGCGACTAGCGGAGTAAATGAGCAGTTCTTC
CASATSGVNEQFF
>many|TRBJ1-5|TRBV19|.
TGTGCCAGTAGGCATCTAAATCAGCCCCAGCATTTT
CASRHLNQPQHF
>many|TRBJ2-7|TRBV6-5|.
TGTGCCAGCAGTCGTCTCAGAGGAGAGCAGTACTTC
CASSRLRGEQYF
>many|TRBJ2-4|TRBV28|.
TGTGCCAGCAATCCTGGGGTCAGAAAAAACATTCAGTACTTC
CASNPGVRKNIQYF
>.|TRBJ1-6|TRBV27|.
TGTGCCAGCAGTTTAGGACCGAGGCCTAATTCACCCCTCCACTTT
CASSLGPRPNSPLHF
>many|TRBJ2-5|TRBV5-1|TRBD2
TGCGCCAGTACACGACTAGCGGGAAAAGAGACCCAGTACTTC
CASTRLAGKETQYF
>.|TRBJ2-3|TRBV7-2|.
TGTGCCAGCAGCCTAGGAGGTTCGAGTTTTCAAAATACGCAGTATTTT
CASSLGGSSFQNTQYF
>.|TRBJ1-2|TRBV5-6|.
TGTGCCAGCAGCCCTGGACAAGGGGGGTTCTATGGCTACACCTTC
CASSPGQGGFYGYTF
>few|TRBJ1-1|TRBV5-1|TRBD1
TGCGCCAGCAGCGATTGGACAGGGACGAACACTGAAGCTTTCTTT
CASSDWTGTNTEAFF
>.|TRBJ1-1|TRBV28|.
TGTGCCAGCAGTTTGAGCGTCCCGGGCTTTGAAGCTTTCTTT
CASSLSVPGFEAFF
>many|TRBJ1-1|TRBV7-2|TRBD1
TGTGCCAGCAGCGCAGGACAGGGGACTGAAGCTTTCTTT
CASSAGQGTEAFF
>.|TRBJ2-5|TRBV30|.
TGTGCCTGGAGTAGGCCGGGACCGACCATCCAAGAGACCCAGTACTTC
CAWSRPGPTIQETQYF
>many|TRBJ2-3|TRBV7-2|.
TGTGCCAGCAGCTTACGACCGGTGGACACAGATACGCAGTATTTT
CASSLRPVDTDTQYF
>few|TRBJ1-2|TRBV12-3/TRBV12-4|TRBD1
TGTGCCAGCAGACGACAGGGAAGCGGCTACACCTTC
CASRRQGSGYTF
>many|TRBJ2-6|TRBV6-5|TRBD1
TGTGCCAGCAGTGACCCCGGACAGGGGATATACCCTGGGGCCAACGTCCTGACTTTC
CASSDPGQGIYPGANVLTF
>.|TRBJ2-7|TRBV6-5|TRBD1
TGTGCCAGCAGTTACTCGCGGAAAAACAACAGGGGGCAAGGGTACGAGCAGTACTTC
CASSYSRKNNRGQGYEQYF
>many|TRBJ2-3|TRBV7-8|TRBD2
TGTGCCAGCAGCTCTGGGGGACTAGCGGGAGAAGGGACAGATACGCAGTATTTT
CASSSGGLAGEGTDTQYF
>few|TRBJ2-3|TRBV6-5|TRBD2
TGTGCCAGCAGTTACTCGAAGACTAGCGGGAGGGGAGCAGATACGCAGTATTTT
CASSYSKTSGRGADTQYF
>few|TRBJ1-6|TRBV27|.
TGTGCCAGCAGTCCCACCCCCGCCGCCGGAAATTCACCCCTCCACTTT
CASSPTPAAGNSPLHF
>many|TRBJ1-1|TRBV29-1|.
TGCAGCGTTGAAGATGGATACGGTTACCCGAACACTGAAGCTTTCTTT
CSVEDGYGYPNTEAFF
>many|TRBJ2-2|TRBV5-4|.
TGTGCCAGCAGCTCGGAGATCACCGGGGAGCTGTTTTTT
CASSSEITGELFF